This is a list of T cell receptor beta chains from one sample in a study of T cell responses to AZD1222 COVID-19 vaccine. Sequencing used immunoSEQ multiplex PCR; TCRdb keeps in-frame clones, though not all of them. The sample carries roughly 54,000 clones, around 89% recorded once. Sequencing used peripheral blood, obtained 28 days after the second AZD1222 dose. The receptors shown here come from an adult who received the AZD1222 COVID-19 vaccine. CDR3s include the opening cysteine and the closing phenylalanine or tryptophan. D genes are given only for firm matches. The size entry is marked missing in some rows and otherwise reads once, few, many or a size class.

clone_size: .; v_call: TRBV5-1; d_call: .; j_call: TRBJ2-4; cdr3_aa: CASSLRGENIQYF; cdr3_nt: TGCGCCAGCAGCTTGCGGGGAGAAAACATTCAGTACTTC
clone_size: .; v_call: TRBV7-9; d_call: TRBD2; j_call: TRBJ2-7; cdr3_aa: CASSLAAGNSYEQYF; cdr3_nt: TGTGCCAGCAGCTTAGCAGCGGGAAACTCCTACGAGCAGTACTTC
clone_size: .; v_call: TRBV6-7; d_call: .; j_call: TRBJ2-2; cdr3_aa: CAKTGLANTGELFF; cdr3_nt: TGTGCCAAGACGGGACTGGCGAACACCGGGGAGCTGTTTTTT
clone_size: .; v_call: TRBV6-6; d_call: .; j_call: TRBJ2-1; cdr3_aa: CASREVTRLNEQFF; cdr3_nt: TGTGCCAGCAGGGAAGTCACCAGACTCAATGAGCAGTTCTTC
clone_size: .; v_call: TRBV20-1; d_call: .; j_call: TRBJ1-1; cdr3_aa: CSARGLAEAFF; cdr3_nt: TGCAGTGCTAGAGGGCTCGCCGAAGCTTTCTTT
clone_size: .; v_call: TRBV15; d_call: .; j_call: TRBJ2-1; cdr3_aa: CATSREMLGGEQFF; cdr3_nt: TGTGCCACCAGCAGAGAAATGCTTGGGGGTGAGCAGTTCTTC
clone_size: .; v_call: TRBV19; d_call: TRBD1; j_call: TRBJ1-1; cdr3_aa: CASSMRQGDTEAFF; cdr3_nt: TGTGCCAGTAGTATGAGACAGGGGGACACTGAAGCTTTCTTT
clone_size: .; v_call: TRBV19; d_call: .; j_call: TRBJ1-5; cdr3_aa: CANPGVSYSNQPQHF; cdr3_nt: TGTGCCAACCCGGGGGTGTCATATAGCAATCAGCCCCAGCATTTT
clone_size: .; v_call: TRBV5-1; d_call: .; j_call: TRBJ1-1; cdr3_aa: CASSPGQENTEAFF; cdr3_nt: TGCGCCAGCAGCCCGGGACAAGAAAACACTGAAGCTTTCTTT
clone_size: once; v_call: TRBV7-2; d_call: TRBD2; j_call: TRBJ2-3; cdr3_aa: CASSQGLATDTQYF; cdr3_nt: TGTGCCAGCAGCCAGGGACTAGCAACAGATACGCAGTATTTT
clone_size: .; v_call: TRBV5-1; d_call: .; j_call: TRBJ1-4; cdr3_aa: CASSLAQGREKLFF; cdr3_nt: TGCGCCAGCAGCTTGGCTCAGGGAAGAGAAAAACTGTTTTTT
clone_size: .; v_call: TRBV28; d_call: .; j_call: TRBJ2-2; cdr3_aa: CASSPGRIHTGELFF; cdr3_nt: TGTGCCAGCAGCCCTGGACGGATTCACACCGGGGAGCTGTTTTTT
clone_size: .; v_call: TRBV15; d_call: .; j_call: TRBJ2-7; cdr3_aa: CATSRGRGTPHSYEQYF; cdr3_nt: TGTGCCACCAGCAGAGGGAGAGGGACACCCCACTCCTACGAGCAGTACTTC
clone_size: .; v_call: TRBV9; d_call: .; j_call: TRBJ2-1; cdr3_aa: CASSSGLSYNEQFF; cdr3_nt: TGTGCCAGCAGCAGCGGCCTCTCCTACAATGAGCAGTTCTTC
clone_size: .; v_call: TRBV4-2; d_call: .; j_call: TRBJ1-4; cdr3_aa: CASSFDTNNEKLFF; cdr3_nt: TGTGCCAGCAGCTTCGACACCAACAATGAAAAACTGTTTTTT
clone_size: .; v_call: TRBV7-6; d_call: .; j_call: TRBJ2-2; cdr3_aa: CASSLAGATGELFF; cdr3_nt: TGTGCCAGCAGCTTAGCAGGGGCGACCGGGGAGCTGTTTTTT
clone_size: .; v_call: TRBV10-3; d_call: TRBD2; j_call: TRBJ2-5; cdr3_aa: CAIRGEYSGSEETQYF; cdr3_nt: TGTGCCATCAGGGGGGAGTATAGCGGGAGTGAAGAGACCCAGTACTTC
clone_size: .; v_call: TRBV18; d_call: .; j_call: TRBJ2-7; cdr3_aa: CASSPGTYEQYF; cdr3_nt: TGTGCCAGCTCCCCGGGGACCTACGAGCAGTACTTC
clone_size: .; v_call: TRBV2; d_call: TRBD1; j_call: TRBJ1-4; cdr3_aa: CASSARDSNEKLFF; cdr3_nt: TGTGCCAGCAGTGCAAGGGACAGTAATGAAAAACTGTTTTTT
clone_size: few; v_call: TRBV7-9; d_call: TRBD1; j_call: TRBJ1-1; cdr3_aa: CASSDVNRGLNTEAFF; cdr3_nt: TGTGCCAGCAGCGACGTAAACAGGGGACTGAACACTGAAGCTTTCTTT
clone_size: .; v_call: TRBV11-2; d_call: .; j_call: TRBJ2-5; cdr3_aa: CASSPGQTQYF; cdr3_nt: TGTGCCAGCAGTCCGGGTCAGACCCAGTACTTC
clone_size: .; v_call: TRBV2; d_call: .; j_call: TRBJ2-5; cdr3_aa: CASSDGGHKETQYF; cdr3_nt: TGTGCCAGCAGTGATGGGGGACATAAAGAGACCCAGTACTTC
clone_size: .; v_call: TRBV7-9; d_call: TRBD1; j_call: TRBJ1-2; cdr3_aa: CASSLPDRVANGYTF; cdr3_nt: TGTGCCAGCAGCTTACCGGACAGGGTGGCGAATGGCTACACCTTC
clone_size: .; v_call: TRBV15; d_call: .; j_call: TRBJ1-4; cdr3_aa: CATSREQTEKLFF; cdr3_nt: TGTGCCACCAGCAGAGAGCAGACAGAAAAACTGTTTTTT
clone_size: .; v_call: TRBV27; d_call: .; j_call: TRBJ1-2; cdr3_aa: CASSRFNNPRDGNYGYTF; cdr3_nt: TGTGCCAGCAGTAGATTCAATAACCCCCGGGACGGGAACTATGGCTACACCTTC
clone_size: .; v_call: TRBV12-2; d_call: .; j_call: TRBJ1-1; cdr3_aa: CASRLVGNTEAFF; cdr3_nt: TGTGCAAGTCGCTTAGTAGGGAACACTGAAGCTTTCTTT
clone_size: .; v_call: TRBV7-2; d_call: .; j_call: TRBJ1-2; cdr3_aa: CASSLVKAGGYTF; cdr3_nt: TGTGCCAGCAGCTTAGTCAAGGCAGGAGGCTACACCTTC
clone_size: .; v_call: TRBV19; d_call: .; j_call: TRBJ1-1; cdr3_aa: CASRDSYTEAFF; cdr3_nt: TGTGCCAGTAGGGACAGCTACACTGAAGCTTTCTTT
clone_size: .; v_call: TRBV27; d_call: .; j_call: TRBJ2-2; cdr3_aa: CASSALQGNTGELFF; cdr3_nt: TGTGCCAGCAGTGCTCTCCAGGGGAACACCGGGGAGCTGTTTTTT
clone_size: once; v_call: TRBV6-5; d_call: .; j_call: TRBJ1-3; cdr3_aa: CATARLIDGNTIYF; cdr3_nt: TGTGCCACCGCTCGCCTTATTGATGGAAACACCATATATTTT
clone_size: .; v_call: TRBV6-5; d_call: .; j_call: TRBJ2-3; cdr3_aa: CASHRSNTQYF; cdr3_nt: TGTGCCAGCCATCGGTCTAATACGCAGTATTTT
clone_size: .; v_call: TRBV5-1; d_call: TRBD1; j_call: TRBJ1-5; cdr3_aa: CASSSGQGGQPQHF; cdr3_nt: TGCGCCAGCAGCTCTGGACAGGGGGGTCAGCCCCAGCATTTT
clone_size: .; v_call: TRBV6-2/TRBV6-3; d_call: .; j_call: TRBJ2-2; cdr3_aa: CASSYLSVNGELFF; cdr3_nt: TGTGCCAGCAGTTACTTGAGCGTTAACGGGGAGCTGTTTTTT
clone_size: .; v_call: TRBV6-2/TRBV6-3; d_call: TRBD1; j_call: TRBJ1-5; cdr3_aa: CASSYTGTGNIGNQPQHF; cdr3_nt: TGTGCCAGCAGTTATACGGGGACAGGGAATATCGGCAATCAGCCCCAGCATTTT
clone_size: once; v_call: TRBV4-3; d_call: TRBD1; j_call: TRBJ1-2; cdr3_aa: CASSPSTGHNYGYTF; cdr3_nt: TGCGCCAGCAGCCCCTCGACAGGGCATAACTATGGCTACACCTTC